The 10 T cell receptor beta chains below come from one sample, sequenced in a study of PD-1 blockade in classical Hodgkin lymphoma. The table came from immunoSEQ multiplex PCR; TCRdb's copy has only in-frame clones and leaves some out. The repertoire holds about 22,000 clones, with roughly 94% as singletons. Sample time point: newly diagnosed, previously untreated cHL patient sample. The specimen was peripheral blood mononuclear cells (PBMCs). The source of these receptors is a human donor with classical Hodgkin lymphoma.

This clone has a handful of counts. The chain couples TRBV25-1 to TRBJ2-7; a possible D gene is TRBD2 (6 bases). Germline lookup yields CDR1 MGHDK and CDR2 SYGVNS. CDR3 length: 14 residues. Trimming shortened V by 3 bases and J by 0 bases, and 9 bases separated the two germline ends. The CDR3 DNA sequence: TGTGCCAGCAGTGACGACGGGAGCTCCTACGAGCAGTACTTC. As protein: CASSDDGSSYEQYF.

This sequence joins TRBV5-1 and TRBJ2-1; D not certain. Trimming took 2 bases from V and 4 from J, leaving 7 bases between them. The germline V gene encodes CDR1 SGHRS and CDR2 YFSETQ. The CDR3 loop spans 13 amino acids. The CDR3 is CASSFGSYNEQFF. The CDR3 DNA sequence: TGCGCCAGCAGCTTCGGCAGTTACAATGAGCAGTTCTTC.

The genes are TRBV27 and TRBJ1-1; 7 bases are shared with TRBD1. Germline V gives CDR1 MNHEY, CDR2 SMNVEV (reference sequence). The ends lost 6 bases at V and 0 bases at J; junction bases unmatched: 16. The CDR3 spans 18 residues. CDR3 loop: CASSLVGRGQTVNTEAFF. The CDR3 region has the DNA TGTGCCAGCAGCCTAGTTGGTAGGGGGCAGACAGTGAACACTGAAGCTTTCTTT.

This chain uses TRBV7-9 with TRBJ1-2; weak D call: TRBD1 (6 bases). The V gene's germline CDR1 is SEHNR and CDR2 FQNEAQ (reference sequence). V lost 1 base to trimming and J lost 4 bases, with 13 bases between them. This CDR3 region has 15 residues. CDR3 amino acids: CASSLEGVSGYGYTF. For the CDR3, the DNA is TGTGCCAGCAGCTTAGAGGGGGTATCGGGCTATGGCTACACCTTC.

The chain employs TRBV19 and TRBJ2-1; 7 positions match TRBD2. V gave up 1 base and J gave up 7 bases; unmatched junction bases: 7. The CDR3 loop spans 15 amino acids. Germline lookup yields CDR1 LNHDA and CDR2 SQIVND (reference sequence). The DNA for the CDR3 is TGTGCCAGTAGTATAGCCGTTAGCGGGTGGAATGAGCAGTTCTTC. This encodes CASSIAVSGWNEQFF.

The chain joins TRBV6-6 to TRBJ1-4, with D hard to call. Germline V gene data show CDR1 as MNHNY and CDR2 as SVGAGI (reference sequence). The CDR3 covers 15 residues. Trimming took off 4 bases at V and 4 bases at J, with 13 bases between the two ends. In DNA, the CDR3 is TGTGCCAGCAGTTCCAACAGCTATGGTAATGAAAAACTGTTTTTT. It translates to CASSSNSYGNEKLFF.

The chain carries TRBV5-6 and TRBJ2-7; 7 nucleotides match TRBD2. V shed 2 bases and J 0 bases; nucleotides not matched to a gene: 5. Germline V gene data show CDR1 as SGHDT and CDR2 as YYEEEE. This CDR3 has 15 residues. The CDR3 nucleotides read TGTGCCAGCAGCTTCAACGGGGGGTTCTCCTACGAGCAGTACTTC. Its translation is CASSFNGGFSYEQYF.

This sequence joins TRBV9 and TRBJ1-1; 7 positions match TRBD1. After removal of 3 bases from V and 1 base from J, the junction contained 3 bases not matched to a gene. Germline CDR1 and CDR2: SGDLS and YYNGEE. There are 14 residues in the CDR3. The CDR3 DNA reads TGTGCCAGCAGCGCCAGGACAGGGAACACTGAAGCTTTCTTT. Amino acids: CASSARTGNTEAFF.

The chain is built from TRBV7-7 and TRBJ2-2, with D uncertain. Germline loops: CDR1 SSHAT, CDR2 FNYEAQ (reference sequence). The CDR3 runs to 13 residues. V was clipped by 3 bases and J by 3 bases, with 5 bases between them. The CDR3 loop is CASSFSYTGELFF. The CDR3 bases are TGTGCCAGCAGCTTCTCCTACACCGGGGAGCTGTTTTTT.

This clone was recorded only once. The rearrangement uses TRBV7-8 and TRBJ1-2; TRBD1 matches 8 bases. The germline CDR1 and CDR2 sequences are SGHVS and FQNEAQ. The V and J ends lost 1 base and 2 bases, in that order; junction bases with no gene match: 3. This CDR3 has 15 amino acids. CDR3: CASSLVQGANYGYTF. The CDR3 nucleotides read TGTGCCAGCAGCTTAGTCCAGGGGGCGAACTATGGCTACACCTTC.